These 30 T cell receptor beta chains were all obtained from the same sample, sequenced in a study of cytomegalovirus exposure and HLA in healthy donors (dated by TCRdb to 2016 to 2017). The library was prepared using the immunoSEQ multiplex PCR assay. The multiplex PCR relied on a mix of 60 forward primers for TCR Vbeta segments and 13 reverse primers for TCR Jbeta segments. TCRdb mirrors the immuneACCESS table, restricted to in-frame sequences. Some clones are absent from its copies; in checked studies, under half trace to an unresolved V gene, and the reason for the others is unknown. This sample's clone table shows some 76,000 clones. The ten most abundant clones make up less than 6% of the sample. The sequenced sample was PBMCs. The receptors were sampled from a man between 35 and 55 years old in good health and CMV-seronegative.

The J gene is TRBJ1-4, the V gene TRBV30; 7 bases agree with TRBD1. The germline V gene encodes CDR1 GTSNPN and CDR2 SVGIG (reference sequence). The CDR3 extends over 14 amino acids. Germline trimming cut 0 bases from V and 7 bases from J; bases unmatched to any gene: 5. CDR3 in DNA: TGTGCCTGGAGTGTACAAGGGGGCAGTGAAAAACTGTTTTTT. This gives the protein CAWSVQGGSEKLFF.

The chain carries TRBV30 and TRBJ1-1; the D is unclear. Trimming removed 3 bases from V and 0 bases from J, with 17 bases in between. The germline gives CDR1 GTSNPN, CDR2 SVGIG (reference sequence). The CDR3 contains 16 residues. The CDR3 loop reads CAWSRWRSSLNTEAFF. The CDR3 bases are TGTGCCTGGAGCCGATGGCGGAGCAGCTTGAACACTGAAGCTTTCTTT.

For the CDR3, the DNA is TGTGCCAGCAGTTTAAAACGACAGGGGTATAGCAATCAGCCCCAGCATTTT. This encodes CASSLKRQGYSNQPQHF. The chain recombines TRBV27 with TRBJ1-5, with 8 nucleotides matching TRBD1. Trimming removed 2 bases from V and 0 bases from J; junction bases left unmatched: 6. Germline V gene sequence: CDR1 MNHEY, CDR2 SMNVEV (reference sequence). The CDR3 consists of 17 residues.

The chain uses TRBV30 and TRBJ2-1; D might be TRBD2 (6 bases). V dropped 3 bases and J dropped 4 bases, with 10 bases sitting between them. There are 13 residues in the CDR3. Germline values: CDR1 GTSNPN, CDR2 SVGIG (reference sequence). CDR3 sequence (DNA): TGTGCCTGGAGGACGGCGGGGTACAATGAGCAGTTCTTC. This encodes CAWRTAGYNEQFF.

The J gene is TRBJ2-5, the V gene TRBV9; TRBD1 aligns across 9 bases. CDR3 length: 16 residues. Germline CDR1 is SGDLS and CDR2 is YYNGEE. V trimming: 2 bases; J trimming: 5 bases; junction bases outside the gene matches: 10. The CDR3 sequence is CASSVLDRGFGETQYF. For the CDR3, the DNA is TGTGCCAGCAGCGTGTTGGACAGGGGATTCGGGGAGACCCAGTACTTC. Full variable domain (rest looked up from reference TRBV9 and TRBJ2-5): DSGVTQTPKHLITATGQRVTLRCSPRSGDLSVYWYQQSLDQGLQFLIQYYNGEERAKGNILERFSAQQFPDLHSELNLSSLELGDSALYFCASSVLDRGFGETQYFGPGTRLLVL.

V gene TRBV5-6 combines with J gene TRBJ2-4; D is uncertain. V dropped 2 bases and J dropped 2 bases, with 11 bases sitting between them. The CDR3 has 15 amino acids. Germline CDR1 is SGHDT and CDR2 is YYEEEE. CDR3 nucleotide sequence: TGTGCCAGCAGCTTTGATCCGGGTACCAAAAACATTCAGTACTTC. Protein: CASSFDPGTKNIQYF.

The rearrangement uses TRBV19 and TRBJ1-4; D uncertain. Per germline, CDR1 LNHDA and CDR2 SQIVND (reference sequence). The CDR3 spans 17 residues. Trimming removed 7 bases at V and 0 bases at J, with 18 bases between. CDR3 in DNA: TGTGCCAGTACCGCCAGAAGGAGGGCTGCAACTAATGAAAAACTGTTTTTT. This encodes CASTARRRAATNEKLFF.

The rearrangement uses TRBV23-1 and TRBJ1-5; D gene ambiguous. TRBV23-1 is given ORF status, its function remaining uncertain. Trimming removed 2 bases at V and 5 bases at J, with 10 bases between. The CDR3 has 14 amino acids. The CDR3 DNA sequence: TGCGCCAGCAGTCAACCCGGGAGGGATCAGCCCCAGCATTTT. Amino acid sequence: CASSQPGRDQPQHF.

V and J are TRBV19 and TRBJ1-6; TRBD1 aligns across 7 bases. The CDR3 sequence is 15 residues long. V was pared by 5 bases and J by 6 bases, with 7 bases of the junction left unmatched. CDR1 LNHDA and CDR2 SQIVND come from the germline V gene (reference sequence). The CDR3 loop is CASSPGTVPNSPLHF. CDR3 bases: TGTGCCAGTAGTCCCGGGACAGTTCCTAATTCACCCCTCCACTTT.

The chain carries TRBV2 and TRBJ2-7; TRBD1 agrees at 7 bases. The CDR3 length is 14 residues. Trimming cost V 6 bases and J 0 bases; bases outside gene matches: 5. CDR1 is SNHLY and CDR2 is FYNNEI in the germline V gene. CDR3 DNA: TGTGCCAGCAGGTCGACAGGGAGCTCCTACGAGCAGTACTTC. Translated, it gives CASRSTGSSYEQYF.

The chain employs TRBV30 and TRBJ1-5; 7 nucleotides agree with TRBD1. V gave up 0 bases and J gave up 0 bases; unmatched junction bases: 11. The CDR3 consists of 18 residues. In germline, CDR1 is GTSNPN, CDR2 SVGIG (reference sequence). CDR3 coding DNA: TGTGCCTGGAGTGTACGGGGTTGGCAGGGGGTTAGCAATCAGCCCCAGCATTTT. Amino acids: CAWSVRGWQGVSNQPQHF.

The V call is TRBV11-2, the J call TRBJ2-3, with 8 bases aligning to TRBD1. The V gene's germline CDR1 is SGHAT and CDR2 FQNNGV. The CDR3 runs to 16 residues. Trimming cost V 0 bases and J 3 bases; bases outside gene matches: 5. The CDR3 is CASSLDTGGGTDTQYF. As DNA, the CDR3 is TGTGCCAGCAGCTTAGACACAGGGGGAGGAACAGATACGCAGTATTTT.

V is TRBV7-2 and J is TRBJ1-2; D remains ambiguous. The ends were cut back, 4 bases at V and 1 base at J, with 16 bases in the middle. CDR1 is SGHTA, CDR2 FQGNSA, per germline. There are 16 residues in the CDR3. The CDR3: CASSSRSAGDNYGYTF. The CDR3 DNA sequence: TGTGCCAGCAGCTCACGCTCCGCAGGCGATAACTATGGCTACACCTTC. The full variable domain, with the rest looked up from reference TRBV7-2 and TRBJ1-2, is GAGVSQSPSNKVTEKGKDVELRCDPISGHTALYWYRQSLGQGLEFLIYFQGNSAPDKSGLPSDRFSAERTGGSVSTLTIQRTQQEDSAVYLCASSSRSAGDNYGYTFGSGTRLTVV.

V usage is TRBV19 and J usage is TRBJ2-2; the match to TRBD2 covers 8 bases. V trimming: 3 bases; J trimming: 6 bases; junction bases outside the gene matches: 6. CDR1 is LNHDA and CDR2 is SQIVND in the germline V gene (reference sequence). This CDR3 is 15 amino acids long. CDR3 sequence reads: CASSMTGGTAGELFF. The DNA of the CDR3 is TGTGCCAGTAGTATGACGGGAGGGACTGCCGGGGAGCTGTTTTTT. Complete variable domain (other parts from reference TRBV19 and TRBJ2-2): DGGITQSPKYLFRKEGQNVTLSCEQNLNHDAMYWYRQDPGQGLRLIYYSQIVNDFQKGDIAEGYSVSREKKESFPLTVTSAQKNPTAFYLCASSMTGGTAGELFFGEGSRLTVL.

V gene TRBV28 combines with J gene TRBJ2-1; D is possibly TRBD2 (5 bases). Trimming took 6 bases from V and 1 from J, leaving 10 bases between them. The CDR3 length is 14 residues. The germline CDR1 and CDR2 sequences are MDHEN and SYDVKM. This chain's CDR3 is CASRRGVSYNEQFF. The CDR3 DNA is TGTGCCAGCAGACGGGGAGTTTCCTACAATGAGCAGTTCTTC. Based on the CDR3 plus reference TRBV28 and TRBJ2-1, the full variable domain is DVKVTQSSRYLVKRTGEKVFLECVQDMDHENMFWYRQDPGLGLRLIYFSYDVKMKEKGDIPEGYSVSREKKERFSLILESASTNQTSMYLCASRRGVSYNEQFFGPGTRLTVL.

The chain links TRBV7-9 to TRBJ2-6; TRBD2 matches 11 bases. Looked up from germline, CDR1 is SEHNR and CDR2 is FQNEAQ (reference sequence). The CDR3 loop spans 18 amino acids. Unmatched junction bases numbered 5, after V lost 4 bases and J lost 0 bases. This CDR3 is CASSSGTSGLSGANVLTF. In nucleotides, the CDR3 is TGTGCCAGCAGCTCCGGGACTAGCGGCCTCTCTGGGGCCAACGTCCTGACTTTC.

The chain employs TRBV13 and TRBJ1-4; D ambiguous. Trimming left V 0 bases short and J 8 bases short, with 4 bases between. This CDR3 contains 12 residues. The germline gives CDR1 PRHDT, CDR2 FYEKMQ (reference sequence). CDR3 region: CASSLGPEKLFF. The CDR3 coding sequence is TGTGCCAGCAGCTTAGGCCCGGAAAAACTGTTTTTT.

The chain combines TRBV9 with TRBJ1-2, with 9 bases aligning to TRBD1. The germline gives CDR1 SGDLS, CDR2 YYNGEE. CDR3 size: 18 residues. V lost 0 bases, J lost 3 bases, and 12 bases stayed unmatched. For the CDR3, the DNA is TGTGCCAGCAGCGTAGTTGAGGGGACAGGGTGGGGTGACTATGGCTACACCTTC. Translation gives CASSVVEGTGWGDYGYTF. Looking up the rest from reference TRBV9 and TRBJ1-2 gives the full variable domain: DSGVTQTPKHLITATGQRVTLRCSPRSGDLSVYWYQQSLDQGLQFLIQYYNGEERAKGNILERFSAQQFPDLHSELNLSSLELGDSALYFCASSVVEGTGWGDYGYTFGSGTRLTVV.

Remarks on this clone: The germline gene is not matched at one end of the junction; a read error may be the cause. The rearrangement links TRBV6-1 to TRBJ1-2; D perhaps matches TRBD1 (5 bases). The CDR3 is made up of 12 amino acids. Germline values: CDR1 MNHNS, CDR2 SASEGT. The CDR3 DNA sequence: TGTGCCAGCAGTGAAGCGCGGGGGTCTTTGCGGTTC. Amino acid sequence: CASSEARGSLRF.

The rearrangement joins TRBV6-1 to TRBJ2-1; 11 bases agree with TRBD2. The V and J ends lost 7 bases and 3 bases, in that order; junction bases with no gene match: 5. CDR1 and CDR2 from the germline V gene are MNHNS and SASEGT. The CDR3 runs 15 residues. In DNA, the CDR3 is TGTGCCAGCAATCCCACTAGCGGGGGCTACAATGAGCAGTTCTTC. It codes for CASNPTSGGYNEQFF.

The chain couples TRBV7-6 to TRBJ2-7; D perhaps matches TRBD2 (5 bases). Trimming pared 5 bases from V and 2 bases from J, leaving 13 bases between. The CDR3 is 14 amino acids. In germline, CDR1 is SGHVS, CDR2 FNYEAQ. CDR3 protein: CASSPQEAAYEQYF. The CDR3 DNA follows: TGTGCCAGCAGCCCCCAGGAGGCCGCCTACGAGCAGTACTTC. Based on the CDR3 plus reference TRBV7-6 and TRBJ2-7, the full variable domain is GAGVSQSPRYKVTKRGQDVALRCDPISGHVSLYWYRQALGQGPEFLTYFNYEAQQDKSGLPNDRFSAERPEGSISTLTIQRTEQRDSAMYRCASSPQEAAYEQYFGPGTRLTVT.

This chain uses TRBV7-2 with TRBJ1-5; D not resolved. Trimming cost V 2 bases and J 0 bases, with 5 bases left between them. This CDR3 has 14 residues. Germline V gene sequence: CDR1 SGHTA, CDR2 FQGNSA. Written as DNA, the CDR3 is TGTGCCAGCAGCTTACAATTTAGCAATCAGCCCCAGCATTTT. This translates into CASSLQFSNQPQHF.

The chain employs TRBV5-5 and TRBJ2-3; TRBD1 might be the D (5 bases). The CDR3 runs 16 residues. Per the germline V gene, CDR1 is SGHKS and CDR2 is YYEKEE (reference sequence). Trimming removed 2 bases from V and 0 bases from J, with 13 bases in between. Here the CDR3 DNA reads TGTGCCAGCAGCTTCGTCACAGGAGCTAGCACAGATACGCAGTATTTT. Protein sequence: CASSFVTGASTDTQYF.

V and J are TRBV29-1 and TRBJ1-1; possibly TRBD1 for D (5 bases). CDR1 SQVTM and CDR2 ANQGSEA come from the germline V gene. Trimming left V 6 bases short and J 0 bases short, with 8 bases between. The CDR3 has 12 amino acids. Here the CDR3 reads CSVRGLNTEAFF. The CDR3 DNA reads as TGCAGCGTGCGGGGCTTGAACACTGAAGCTTTCTTT.

This sequence joins TRBV4-1 and TRBJ1-4, with TRBD1 matching 7 bases. With 4 bases clipped from V and 7 bases from J, the junction kept 9 bases outside the gene matches. This CDR3 contains 15 residues. Germline CDR1 MGHRA, CDR2 YSYEKL. This CDR3 reads CASSRRQGSSEKLFF. CDR3 coding DNA: TGCGCCAGCAGCCGCAGACAGGGCAGTAGTGAAAAACTGTTTTTT.

About this clone: The germline gene is not matched at one end of the junction; a read error may be the cause. The rearrangement uses TRBV7-7 and TRBJ2-3; 14 nucleotides align to TRBD2. The length of the CDR3 is 16 residues. Germline CDR1 and CDR2: SSHAT and FNYEAQ (reference sequence). The CDR3 region is CASSPNGLAGGDTQYF. As DNA, the CDR3 is TGTGCTAGCAGCCCAAATGGACTAGCGGGAGGAGATACGCAGTATTTT.

V gene TRBV5-6 combines with J gene TRBJ1-5; weak D call: TRBD1 (6 bases). The V gene's germline CDR1 is SGHDT and CDR2 YYEEEE. CDR3 length equals 14 residues. Trimming removed 4 bases at V and 3 bases at J, with 11 bases between. In nucleotides, the CDR3 is TGTGCCAGCAGCCAGGGACACATCAATCAGCCCCAGCATTTT. Translated: CASSQGHINQPQHF. The full variable domain, completed using reference TRBV5-6 and TRBJ1-5, is DAGVTQSPTHLIKTRGQQVTLRCSPKSGHDTVSWYQQALGQGPQFIFQYYEEEERQRGNFPDRFSGHQFPNYSSELNVNALLLGDSALYLCASSQGHINQPQHFGDGTRLSIL.

The V and J genes are TRBV4-2 and TRBJ2-2; 14 bases are a match to TRBD2. The CDR3 runs to 16 residues. Germline V lookup: CDR1 LGHNA, CDR2 YNFKEQ. The ends lost 4 bases at V and 6 bases at J; junction bases unmatched: 4. As DNA, the CDR3 is TGTGCCAGCAGCCCTTCGACTAGCGGGGGGGCCGGGGAGCTGTTTTTT. Its protein is CASSPSTSGGAGELFF.

The DNA of the CDR3 is TGCGCCAGCAGTCAAGGACCCCGGGACAGGGACCACGAGCAGTACTTC. Residues: CASSQGPRDRDHEQYF. The V call is TRBV23-1, the J call TRBJ2-7; 9 positions match TRBD1. TRBV23-1 is given ORF status, its function remaining uncertain. The CDR3 has 16 amino acids. The V and J ends lost 2 bases and 5 bases, in that order; junction bases with no gene match: 10.

The chain employs TRBV7-2 and TRBJ2-1, with 8 bases identical to TRBD1. V shed 1 base, J shed 6 bases, and the junction held 11 bases outside the gene matches. Germline CDR1 and CDR2: SGHTA and FQGNSA. The CDR3 spans 17 residues. CDR3 amino acids: CASSLVRWTGSINEQFF. In DNA, the CDR3 is TGTGCCAGCAGCTTAGTTCGATGGACAGGGTCTATCAATGAGCAGTTCTTC.